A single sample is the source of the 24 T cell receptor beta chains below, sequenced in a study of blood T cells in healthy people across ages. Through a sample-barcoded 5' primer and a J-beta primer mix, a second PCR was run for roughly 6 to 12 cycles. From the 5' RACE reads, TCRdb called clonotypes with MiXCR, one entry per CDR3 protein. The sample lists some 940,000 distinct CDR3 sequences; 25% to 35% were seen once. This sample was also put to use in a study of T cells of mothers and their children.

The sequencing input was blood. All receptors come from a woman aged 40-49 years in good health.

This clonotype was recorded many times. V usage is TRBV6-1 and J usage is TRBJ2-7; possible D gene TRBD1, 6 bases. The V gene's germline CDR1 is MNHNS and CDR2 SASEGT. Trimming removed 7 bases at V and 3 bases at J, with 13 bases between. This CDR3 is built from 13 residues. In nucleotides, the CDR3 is TGTGCCAGCACATTCAGGGGTAGCTACGAGCAGTACTTC. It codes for CASTFRGSYEQYF.

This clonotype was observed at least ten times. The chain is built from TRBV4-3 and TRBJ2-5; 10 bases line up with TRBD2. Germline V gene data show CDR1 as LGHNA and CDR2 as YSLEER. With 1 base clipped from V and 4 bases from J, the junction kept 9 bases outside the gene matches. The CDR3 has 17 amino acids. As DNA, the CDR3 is TGCGCCAGCAGCCAAGCAAGCGGGGGGGCTGACGGAGAGACCCAGTACTTC. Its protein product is CASSQASGGADGETQYF.

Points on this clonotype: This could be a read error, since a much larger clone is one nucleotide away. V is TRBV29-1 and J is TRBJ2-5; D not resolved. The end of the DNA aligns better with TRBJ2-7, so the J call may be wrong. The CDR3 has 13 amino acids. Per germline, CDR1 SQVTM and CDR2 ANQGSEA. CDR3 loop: CSVESDHSYEQYF. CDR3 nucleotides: TGCAGCGTTGAATCGGACCACAGTTACGAGCAGTACTTC.

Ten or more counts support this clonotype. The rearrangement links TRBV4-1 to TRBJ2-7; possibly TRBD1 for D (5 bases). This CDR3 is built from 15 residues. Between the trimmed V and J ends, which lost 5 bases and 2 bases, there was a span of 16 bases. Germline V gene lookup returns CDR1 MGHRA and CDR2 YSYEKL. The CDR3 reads CASSFIPAGPYEQYF. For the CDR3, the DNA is TGCGCCAGCAGCTTCATCCCGGCAGGGCCCTACGAGCAGTACTTC.

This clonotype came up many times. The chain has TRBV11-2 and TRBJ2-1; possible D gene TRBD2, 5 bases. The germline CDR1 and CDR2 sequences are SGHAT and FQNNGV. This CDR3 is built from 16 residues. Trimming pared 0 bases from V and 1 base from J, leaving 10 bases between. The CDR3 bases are TGTGCCAGCAGCTTAGAGATAGCGAAGTCCTACAATGAGCAGTTCTTC. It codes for CASSLEIAKSYNEQFF.

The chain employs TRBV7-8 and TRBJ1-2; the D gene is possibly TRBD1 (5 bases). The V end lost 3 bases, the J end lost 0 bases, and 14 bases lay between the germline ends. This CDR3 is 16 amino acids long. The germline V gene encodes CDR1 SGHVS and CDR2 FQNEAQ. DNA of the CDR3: TGTGCCAGCAGCTTGGGCCGGGGGGGTGCTAACTATGGCTACACCTTC. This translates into CASSLGRGGANYGYTF.

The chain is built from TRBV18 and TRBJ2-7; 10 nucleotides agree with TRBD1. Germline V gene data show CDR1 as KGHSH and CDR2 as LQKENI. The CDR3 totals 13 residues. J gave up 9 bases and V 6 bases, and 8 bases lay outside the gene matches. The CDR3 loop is CASSPGQGLAQYF. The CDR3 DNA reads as TGTGCCAGCTCGCCGGGACAGGGGTTGGCGCAGTACTTC.

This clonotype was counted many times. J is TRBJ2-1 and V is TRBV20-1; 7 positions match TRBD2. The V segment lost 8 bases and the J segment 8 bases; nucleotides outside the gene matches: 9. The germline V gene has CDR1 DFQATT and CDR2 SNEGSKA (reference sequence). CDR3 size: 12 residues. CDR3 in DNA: TGCAGTCGTGTAGCGGGCCTATATGAGCAGTTCTTC. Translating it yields CSRVAGLYEQFF.

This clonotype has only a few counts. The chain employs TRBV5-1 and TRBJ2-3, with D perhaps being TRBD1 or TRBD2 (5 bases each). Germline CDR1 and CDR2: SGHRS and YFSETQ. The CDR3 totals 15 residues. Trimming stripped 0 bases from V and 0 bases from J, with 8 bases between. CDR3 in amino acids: CASSLGGKSTDTQYF. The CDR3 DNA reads TGCGCCAGCAGCTTGGGGGGGAAGAGCACAGATACGCAGTATTTT.

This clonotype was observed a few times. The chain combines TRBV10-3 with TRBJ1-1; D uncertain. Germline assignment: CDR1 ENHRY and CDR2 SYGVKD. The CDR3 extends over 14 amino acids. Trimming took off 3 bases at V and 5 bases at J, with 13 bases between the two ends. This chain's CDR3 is CAISDDMVGTEAFF. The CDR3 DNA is TGTGCCATCAGTGACGATATGGTTGGTACTGAAGCTTTCTTT.

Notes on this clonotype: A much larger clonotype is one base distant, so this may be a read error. This chain's CDR3 is CASSRPGDYGYTF. As DNA, the CDR3 is TGTGCCAGCAGCCGTCCCGGGGACTATGGCTACACCTTC. V and J are TRBV28 and TRBJ1-2; unclear D gene. Trimming took off 6 bases at V and 3 bases at J, with 11 bases between the two ends. The CDR3 is 13 amino acids. Germline V gene lookup returns CDR1 MDHEN and CDR2 SYDVKM.

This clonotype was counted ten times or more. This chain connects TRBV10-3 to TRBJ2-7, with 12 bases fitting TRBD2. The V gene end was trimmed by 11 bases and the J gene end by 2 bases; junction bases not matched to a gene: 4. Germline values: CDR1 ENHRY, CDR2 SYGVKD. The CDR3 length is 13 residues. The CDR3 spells CAAGLAGTYEQYF. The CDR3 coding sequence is TGTGCCGCGGGACTAGCGGGTACCTACGAGCAGTACTTC.

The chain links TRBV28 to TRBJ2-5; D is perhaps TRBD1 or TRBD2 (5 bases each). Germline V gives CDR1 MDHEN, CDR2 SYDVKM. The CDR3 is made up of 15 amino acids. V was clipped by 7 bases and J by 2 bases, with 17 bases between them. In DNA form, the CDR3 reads TGTGCCAGCACCCAGGGCGAGGGGTGGCAAGAGACCCAGTACTTC. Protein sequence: CASTQGEGWQETQYF.

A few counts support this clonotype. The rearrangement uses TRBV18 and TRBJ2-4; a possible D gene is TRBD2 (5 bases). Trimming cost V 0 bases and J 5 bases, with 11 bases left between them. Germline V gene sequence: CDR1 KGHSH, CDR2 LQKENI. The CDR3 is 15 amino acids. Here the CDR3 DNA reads TGTGCCAGCTCACCACCCCGGGGATTTCAAAACATTCAGTACTTC. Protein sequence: CASSPPRGFQNIQYF. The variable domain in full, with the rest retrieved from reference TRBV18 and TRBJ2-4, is NAGVMQNPRHLVRRRGQEARLRCSPMKGHSHVYWYRQLPEEGLKFMVYLQKENIIDESGMPKERFSAEFPKEGPSILRIQQVVRGDSAAYFCASSPPRGFQNIQYFGAGTRLSVL.

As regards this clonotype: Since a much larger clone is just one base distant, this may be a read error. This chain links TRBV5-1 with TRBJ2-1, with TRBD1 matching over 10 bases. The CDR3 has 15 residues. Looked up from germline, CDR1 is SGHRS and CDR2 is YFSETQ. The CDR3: CACSEGQGTWSEQFF. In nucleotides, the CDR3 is TGCGCCTGCAGTGAGGGACAGGGGACGTGGAGTGAGCAGTTCTTC. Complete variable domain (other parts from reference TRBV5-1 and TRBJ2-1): KAGVTQTPRYLIKTRGQQVTLSCSPISGHRSVSWYQQTPGQGLQFLFEYFSETQRNKGNFPGRFSGRQFSNSRSEMNVSTLELGDSALYLCACSEGQGTWSEQFFGPGTRLTVL.

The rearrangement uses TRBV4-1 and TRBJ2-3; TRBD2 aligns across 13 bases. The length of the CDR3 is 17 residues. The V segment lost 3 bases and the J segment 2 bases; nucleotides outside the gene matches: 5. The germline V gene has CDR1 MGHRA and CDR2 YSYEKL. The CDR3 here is CASSQTSGGSLTDTQYF. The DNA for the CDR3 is TGCGCCAGCAGCCAGACTAGCGGGGGGTCTCTCACAGATACGCAGTATTTT.

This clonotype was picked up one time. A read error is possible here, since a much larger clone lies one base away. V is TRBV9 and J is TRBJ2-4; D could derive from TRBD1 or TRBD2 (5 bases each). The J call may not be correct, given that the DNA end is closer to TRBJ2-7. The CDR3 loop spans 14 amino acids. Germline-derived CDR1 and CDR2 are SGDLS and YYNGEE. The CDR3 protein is CASSVRTGTSEQYF. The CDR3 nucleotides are TGTGCCAGCAGCGTACGGACGGGGACCTCCGAGCAGTACTTC.

The CDR3, as DNA: TGTGCCAGCGGCCCCCGACAGGGAAATTCACCCCTCCACTTT. Translating it yields CASGPRQGNSPLHF. The rearrangement links TRBV7-8 to TRBJ1-6; TRBD1 aligns across 7 bases. The CDR3 extends over 14 amino acids. The trim removed 8 bases at V and 7 bases at J, leaving 8 bases unmatched. CDR1 is SGHVS, CDR2 FQNEAQ, per germline.

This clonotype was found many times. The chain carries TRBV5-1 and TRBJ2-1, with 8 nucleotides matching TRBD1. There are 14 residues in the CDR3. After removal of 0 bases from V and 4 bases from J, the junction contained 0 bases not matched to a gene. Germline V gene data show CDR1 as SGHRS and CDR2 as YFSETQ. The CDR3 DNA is TGCGCCAGCAGCTTGGGACAGGGGTACAATGAGCAGTTCTTC. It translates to CASSLGQGYNEQFF. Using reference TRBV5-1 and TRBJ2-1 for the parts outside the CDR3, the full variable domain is KAGVTQTPRYLIKTRGQQVTLSCSPISGHRSVSWYQQTPGQGLQFLFEYFSETQRNKGNFPGRFSGRQFSNSRSEMNVSTLELGDSALYLCASSLGQGYNEQFFGPGTRLTVL.

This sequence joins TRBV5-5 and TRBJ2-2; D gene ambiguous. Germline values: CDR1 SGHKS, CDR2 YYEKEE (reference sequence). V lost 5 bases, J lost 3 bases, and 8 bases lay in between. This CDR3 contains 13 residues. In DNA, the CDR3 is TGTGCCAGCAGTTGGACGGACACCGGGGAGCTGTTTTTT. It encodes CASSWTDTGELFF.

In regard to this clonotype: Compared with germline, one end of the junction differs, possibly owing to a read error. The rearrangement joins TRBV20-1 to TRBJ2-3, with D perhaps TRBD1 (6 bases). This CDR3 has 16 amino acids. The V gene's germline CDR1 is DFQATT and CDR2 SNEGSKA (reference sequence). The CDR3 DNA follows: TGCAGTGTTAGAGAAATCAGGGGTTGGGGCACAGATACGCAGTATTTT. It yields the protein CSVREIRGWGTDTQYF.

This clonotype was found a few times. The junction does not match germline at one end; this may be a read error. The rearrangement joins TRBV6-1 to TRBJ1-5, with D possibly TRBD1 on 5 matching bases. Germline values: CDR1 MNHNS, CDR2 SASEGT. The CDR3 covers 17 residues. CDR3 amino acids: CAGSLGYARAGSQPQHF. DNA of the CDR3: TGTGCCGGCAGCCTCGGGTATGCCAGGGCAGGCAGTCAGCCCCAGCATTTT.

CDR3: CASSPMDSRDREKLFF. The CDR3 DNA sequence: TGTGCCAGCAGTCCGATGGACTCTCGGGATCGGGAAAAACTGTTTTTT. The rearrangement links TRBV28 to TRBJ1-4; D call uncertain. Germline assignment: CDR1 MDHEN and CDR2 SYDVKM. V lost 5 bases, J lost 8 bases, and 21 bases lay in between. The CDR3 length is 16 residues.

As DNA, the CDR3 is TGTGCCAGTAGTCCGGAGACAGGGGGCTGGATCTATGGCTACACCTTC. It encodes CASSPETGGWIYGYTF. The chain carries TRBV19 and TRBJ1-2; TRBD1 matches at 10 bases. The CDR3 runs 16 residues. The ends lost 5 bases at V and 4 bases at J; junction bases unmatched: 10. Germline CDR1 LNHDA, CDR2 SQIVND (reference sequence).